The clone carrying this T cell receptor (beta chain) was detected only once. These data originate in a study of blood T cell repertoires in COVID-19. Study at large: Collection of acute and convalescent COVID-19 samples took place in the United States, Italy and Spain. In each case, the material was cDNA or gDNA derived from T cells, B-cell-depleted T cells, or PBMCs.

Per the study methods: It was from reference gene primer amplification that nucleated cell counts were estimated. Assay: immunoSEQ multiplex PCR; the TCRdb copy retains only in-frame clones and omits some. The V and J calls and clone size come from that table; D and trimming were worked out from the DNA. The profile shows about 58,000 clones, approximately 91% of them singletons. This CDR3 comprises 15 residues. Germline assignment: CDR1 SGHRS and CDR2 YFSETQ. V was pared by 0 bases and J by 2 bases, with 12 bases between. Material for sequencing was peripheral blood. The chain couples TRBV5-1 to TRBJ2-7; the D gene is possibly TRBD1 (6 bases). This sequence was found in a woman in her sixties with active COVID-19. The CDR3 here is CASSLGTGSPYEQYF. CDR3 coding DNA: TGCGCCAGCAGCTTGGGTACAGGGTCTCCCTACGAGCAGTACTTC.